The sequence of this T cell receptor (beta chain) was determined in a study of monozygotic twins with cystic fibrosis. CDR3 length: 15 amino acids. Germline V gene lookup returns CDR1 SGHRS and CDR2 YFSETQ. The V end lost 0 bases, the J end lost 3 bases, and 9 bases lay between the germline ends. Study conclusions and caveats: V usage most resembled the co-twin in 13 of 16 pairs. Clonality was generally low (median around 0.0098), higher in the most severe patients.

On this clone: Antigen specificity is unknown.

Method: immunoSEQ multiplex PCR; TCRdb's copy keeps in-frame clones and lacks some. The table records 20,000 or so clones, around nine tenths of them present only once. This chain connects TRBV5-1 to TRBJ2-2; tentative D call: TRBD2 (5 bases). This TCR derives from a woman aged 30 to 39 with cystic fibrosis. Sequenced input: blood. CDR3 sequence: CASSLGRQDTGELFF. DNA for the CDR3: TGCGCCAGCAGCTTGGGGAGGCAAGACACCGGGGAGCTGTTTTTT.